Each of the 27 T cell receptor beta chains below was sequenced from the same sample in a study of T cell clusters in autoimmune cytopenias. TRB rearrangements were amplified by touch-down multiplex PCR with mixed TRB-A/B primers. TCRdb re-called the multiplex PCR reads; one entry per CDR3 protein, DNA not given. Its table records 4,000 or so distinct CDR3 sequences. About 39,000 genome equivalents of blood DNA were amplified for TRB. These data also featured in a second study, about T cell repertoires in aging, cancer and after chemotherapy.

The sequenced sample was peripheral blood. These receptors were obtained from a human donor in good health.

The J gene is TRBJ2-3, the V gene TRBV4-2; the TCRdb call, TRBD2, lacks DNA for checking. Germline CDR1 LGHNA, CDR2 YNFKEQ. The CDR3 length is 16 residues. The CDR3 here is CASSQEGGGVPDTQYF.

The chain links TRBV11-2 to TRBJ2-6; TCRdb picks TRBD1, but there is no DNA to check that call. The CDR3 has 18 amino acids. Germline V gene lookup returns CDR1 SGHAT and CDR2 FQNNGV. The CDR3 sequence is CASSSPGQTNSGANVLTF. Variable domain in full (rest from reference TRBV11-2 and TRBJ2-6): EAGVAQSPRYKIIEKRQSVAFWCNPISGHATLYWYQQILGQGPKLLIQFQNNGVVDDSQLPKDRFSAERLKGVDSTLKIQPAKLEDSAVYLCASSSPGQTNSGANVLTFGAGSRLTVL.

The chain is built from TRBV13 and TRBJ1-2. From germline, CDR1 is PRHDT and CDR2 FYEKMQ (reference sequence). The CDR3 covers 13 residues. This chain's CDR3 is CASSSAGGSGYTF.

V gene TRBV6-1 combines with J gene TRBJ1-3. The CDR3 is made up of 15 amino acids. Germline-derived CDR1 and CDR2 are MNHNS and SASEGT. Here the CDR3 reads CASSDGVDSGNTIYF.

The chain employs TRBV6-1 and TRBJ1-6. The germline CDR1 and CDR2 sequences are MNHNS and SASEGT. The CDR3 is 13 amino acids. CDR3 residues: CASSEAGDSPLHF.

The chain recombines TRBV6-1 with TRBJ2-4; TCRdb returns TRBD1, unconfirmable since there is no DNA. Germline V gives CDR1 MNHNS, CDR2 SASEGT. CDR3 length: 18 residues. CDR3 sequence reads: CASTPPPGQGSLLSIQYF.

The V gene is TRBV20-1, the J gene TRBJ1-2; the D call from TCRdb, TRBD1, cannot be confirmed without DNA. This CDR3 has 13 residues. Germline V CDR1 and CDR2: DFQATT, SNEGSKA (reference sequence). The CDR3 protein is CSVTFGGNYGYTF.

This clonotype is classed as medium-sized (0.01 to 0.1%) by frequency. V is TRBV5-6 and J is TRBJ1-5. Germline CDR1 and CDR2: SGHDT and YYEEEE. The CDR3 covers 12 residues. This CDR3 reads CASSPGGQPQHF.

The gene calls are TRBV20-1 and TRBJ2-1. CDR1 is DFQATT and CDR2 is SNEGSKA in the germline V gene (reference sequence). The CDR3 totals 14 residues. Here the CDR3 reads CSAPDSLKINEQFF.

By frequency, this clonotype is medium-sized. CDR3: CSGLDRNTEAFF. The chain recombines TRBV29-1 with TRBJ1-1. CDR3 length equals 12 residues. CDR1 is SQVTM and CDR2 is ANQGSEA in the germline V gene. Variable domain in full (rest from reference TRBV29-1 and TRBJ1-1): SAVISQKPSRDICQRGTSLTIQCQVDSQVTMMFWYRQQPGQSLTLIATANQGSEATYESGFVIDKFPISRPNLTFSTLTVSNMSPEDSSIYLCSGLDRNTEAFFGQGTRLTVV.

This clonotype shows up as medium-sized by frequency. This chain connects TRBV30 to TRBJ1-1; with no DNA, the TCRdb D assignment of TRBD1 cannot be verified. Germline V CDR1 and CDR2: GTSNPN, SVGIG (reference sequence). The CDR3 contains 12 residues. CDR3: CAWSVWGTEAFF.

According to its frequency, this clonotype is medium-sized. The V call is TRBV15, the J call TRBJ2-1; TCRdb selects TRBD1, and the lack of DNA leaves this call unchecked. Germline CDR1 is LNHNV and CDR2 is YYDKDF (reference sequence). The CDR3 has 14 residues. CDR3: CAIDRGLSSGEQFF.

By frequency, this clonotype registers medium-sized. The chain combines TRBV5-6 with TRBJ2-3; TCRdb outputs TRBD2, but without DNA this stays unchecked. Per germline, CDR1 SGHDT and CDR2 YYEEEE. The CDR3 is made up of 17 amino acids. This CDR3 is CASSLGPASEFPDTQYF.

The chain combines TRBV21-1 with TRBJ2-2; the TCRdb D gene call, TRBD1, has no DNA to confirm it. TRBV21-1 is described as a pseudogene. The CDR3 loop spans 17 amino acids. This CDR3 reads CASGQYNRERGTGELFF.

This clonotype is labeled medium-sized based on frequency. The chain carries TRBV27 and TRBJ2-1; TCRdb outputs TRBD1, but without DNA this stays unchecked. The CDR3 totals 12 residues. The germline CDR1 and CDR2 sequences are MNHEY and SMNVEV (reference sequence). The CDR3 spells CASSSGAGEQFF.

This clonotype is identified as medium-sized from frequency. CDR3 sequence reads: CASSSAKGQGAGSGANVLTF. The rearrangement links TRBV18 to TRBJ2-6; there is no DNA to check the TCRdb D call of TRBD1. Germline V gene data show CDR1 as KGHSH and CDR2 as LQKENI. This CDR3 contains 20 residues.

The CDR3 loop reads CATSDSKGVRGYTF. The rearrangement uses TRBV24-1 and TRBJ1-2; TCRdb's D gene call, TRBD1, goes unchecked for lack of DNA. The CDR3 has 14 amino acids. Germline-derived CDR1 and CDR2 are KGHDR and SFDVKD.

This clonotype shows up as medium-sized (0.01 to 0.1%) by frequency. V usage is TRBV7-9 and J usage is TRBJ2-1; the D call of TRBD2 rests on TCRdb alone, since no DNA is present to check it. This CDR3 contains 17 residues. CDR1 is SEHNR and CDR2 is FQNEAQ in the germline V gene (reference sequence). Here the CDR3 reads CASSGSARGGGDNEQFF.

By frequency, this clonotype registers medium-sized. The rearrangement uses TRBV5-4 and TRBJ2-7; the D gene TCRdb calls, TRBD1, cannot be checked with no DNA. CDR3 length equals 15 residues. Germline CDR1 is SGHNT and CDR2 is YYREEE (reference sequence). CDR3 sequence reads: CASSRGGGSTYEQYF.

V and J are TRBV6-2 or TRBV6-3 and TRBJ1-1. Germline CDR1 MNHEY, CDR2 SVGEGT. The CDR3 length is 18 residues. CDR3 region: CASGYSRGSTFLNTEAFF.

This clonotype is labeled medium-sized based on frequency. The rearrangement joins TRBV19 to TRBJ1-5; TCRdb outputs TRBD1, but without DNA this stays unchecked. The germline CDR1 and CDR2 sequences are LNHDA and SQIVND (reference sequence). This CDR3 has 14 residues. The CDR3 region is CASSISGVGQPQHF.

The chain combines TRBV13 with TRBJ2-4; the TCRdb call, TRBD2, lacks DNA for checking. The CDR3 spans 15 residues. Germline CDR1 and CDR2: PRHDT and FYEKMQ (reference sequence). The CDR3 is CASSLTSGNKNIQYF.

The chain combines TRBV15 with TRBJ2-3; the TCRdb D gene call, TRBD2, has no DNA to confirm it. The CDR3 totals 15 residues. Germline values: CDR1 LNHNV, CDR2 YYDKDF (reference sequence). This chain's CDR3 is CATSLLGGSTDTQYF.

The chain carries TRBV7-2 and TRBJ1-1; TCRdb lists TRBD1, though no DNA is available to test this call. The CDR3 covers 16 residues. CDR1 and CDR2 from the germline V gene are SGHTA and FQGNSA. This CDR3 reads CASSLGAPGQGTEAFF.

Considering frequency, this clonotype is medium-sized. The chain combines TRBV7-3 with TRBJ2-5; checking the TCRdb D call of TRBD1 is not possible without DNA. Germline-derived CDR1 and CDR2 are SGHTA and FQGTGA. The CDR3 consists of 15 residues. The CDR3 sequence: CASSLRGSYQETQYF.

The rearrangement joins TRBV20-1 to TRBJ2-2; the TCRdb D gene call, TRBD2, has no DNA to confirm it. Germline loops: CDR1 DFQATT, CDR2 SNEGSKA (reference sequence). The CDR3 extends over 14 amino acids. CDR3 protein: CSAPSSPNTGELFF.

This clonotype is identified as medium-sized (0.01 to 0.1%) from frequency. The V gene is TRBV6-1, the J gene TRBJ2-5; TCRdb selects TRBD1, and the lack of DNA leaves this call unchecked. This CDR3 has 13 amino acids. Per the germline V gene, CDR1 is MNHNS and CDR2 is SASEGT. CDR3 loop: CASSGTGQETQYF.